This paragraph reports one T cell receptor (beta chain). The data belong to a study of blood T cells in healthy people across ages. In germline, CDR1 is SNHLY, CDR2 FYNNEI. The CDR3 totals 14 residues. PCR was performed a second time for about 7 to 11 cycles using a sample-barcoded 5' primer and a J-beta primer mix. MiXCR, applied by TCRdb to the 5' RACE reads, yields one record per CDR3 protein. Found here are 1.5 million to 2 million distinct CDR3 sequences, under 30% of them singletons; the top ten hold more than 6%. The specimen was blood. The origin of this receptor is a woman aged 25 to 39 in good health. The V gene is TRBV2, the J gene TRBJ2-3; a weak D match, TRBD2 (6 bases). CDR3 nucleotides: TGTGCACTAGGGGCGGGGTTGCTGACAGATACGCAGTATTTT. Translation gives CALGAGLLTDTQYF.